Each of the 32 T cell receptor beta chains below was sequenced from the same sample in a study of blood T cell repertoires in COVID-19. Some clones are missing from TCRdb's copy, which holds only in-frame ones; the method was immunoSEQ multiplex PCR. This sample has 150,000 to 200,000 clones, with over 80% found just once. Material for sequencing was PBMCs or T cells enriched from blood (not recorded which). These receptors were obtained from a woman aged 25 to 45 who had been exposed to COVID-19.

This clone was seen a single time. Other DNA sequences within the sample encode an identical CDR3. CDR3 sequence reads: CASSITGMNTEAFF. CDR3 coding DNA: TGTGCCAGTAGTATCACAGGGATGAACACTGAAGCTTTCTTT. This chain uses TRBV19 with TRBJ1-1, with D maybe TRBD1 (6 bases). Trimming pared 3 bases from V and 0 bases from J, leaving 8 bases between. CDR1 and CDR2 (germline): LNHDA, SQIVND (reference sequence). The CDR3 sequence is 14 residues long. Supplemented by reference TRBV19 and TRBJ1-1, the full variable domain reads DGGITQSPKYLFRKEGQNVTLSCEQNLNHDAMYWYRQDPGQGLRLIYYSQIVNDFQKGDIAEGYSVSREKKESFPLTVTSAQKNPTAFYLCASSITGMNTEAFFGQGTRLTVV.

The chain combines TRBV3-1 (or the pseudogene TRBV3-2) with TRBJ1-1; 8 bases agree with TRBD1. This CDR3 spans 14 amino acids. Germline V CDR1 and CDR2: LGHDT, YNNKEL (reference sequence). V dropped 1 base and J dropped 5; count of bases not matched to a gene: 3. This CDR3 reads CASSQVYRGTEAFF. Written as DNA, the CDR3 is TGTGCCAGCAGCCAAGTCTACAGGGGGACTGAAGCTTTCTTT.

The rearrangement joins TRBV7-9 to TRBJ2-6; 8 positions agree with TRBD1. This CDR3 has 18 residues. Looked up from germline, CDR1 is SEHNR and CDR2 is FQNEAQ (reference sequence). V trimming: 2 bases; J trimming: 2 bases; junction bases outside the gene matches: 8. CDR3 amino acids: CASSLRPGGSTGANVLTF. The CDR3, as DNA: TGTGCCAGCAGCTTACGGCCAGGGGGCAGTACTGGGGCCAACGTCCTGACTTTC.

The J gene is TRBJ2-1, the V gene TRBV7-8; 9 nucleotides agree with TRBD1. Per germline, CDR1 SGHVS and CDR2 FQNEAQ. The CDR3 consists of 17 residues. Germline trimming cut 5 bases from V and 9 bases from J; bases unmatched to any gene: 17. The DNA of the CDR3 is TGTGCCAGCAGCCGAGGAGTCGGGACAGGGCGGGATATTGAGCAGTTCTTC. This encodes CASSRGVGTGRDIEQFF. The full variable domain, in which reference TRBV7-8 and TRBJ2-1 provide the parts outside the CDR3, is GAGVSQSPRYKVAKRGQDVALRCDPISGHVSLFWYQQALGQGPEFLTYFQNEAQLDKSGLPSDRFFAERPEGSVSTLKIQRTQQEDSAVYLCASSRGVGTGRDIEQFFGPGTRLTVL.

The rearrangement uses TRBV4-1 and TRBJ1-1; tentative D call: TRBD1 (6 bases). CDR1 and CDR2 (germline): MGHRA, YSYEKL. V was clipped by 0 bases and J by 10 bases, with 15 bases between them. The CDR3 covers 14 residues. CDR3 nucleotide sequence: TGCGCCAGCAGCCAAGATCGGCAGGGGCAGCGAGCTTTCTTT. This encodes CASSQDRQGQRAFF.

The V and J genes are TRBV10-2 and TRBJ2-5, with D perhaps matching TRBD1 (7 bases). Germline CDR1 WSHSY, CDR2 SAAADI. This CDR3 contains 18 residues. V was pared by 0 bases and J by 5 bases, with 22 bases between. The CDR3 region has the DNA TGCGCCAGCAGTGAGTCTCGATTCATAGGGGGCGCGGGGGAGACCCAGTACTTC. Translated: CASSESRFIGGAGETQYF.

The chain uses TRBV18 and TRBJ2-7; tentative D call: TRBD1 (5 bases). The CDR3 runs 14 residues. Trimming pared 3 bases from V and 2 bases from J, leaving 11 bases between. The germline V gene encodes CDR1 KGHSH and CDR2 LQKENI. The CDR3 bases are TGTGCCAGCTCACCGCTCGACAGTACCTACGAGCAGTACTTC. It specifies CASSPLDSTYEQYF.

The rearrangement joins TRBV6-4 to TRBJ2-2; the match to TRBD2 covers 7 bases. CDR3 length equals 15 residues. Germline CDR1 MRHNA, CDR2 SNTAGT. The V segment lost 2 bases and the J segment 0 bases; nucleotides outside the gene matches: 0. CDR3 nucleotides: TGTGCCAGCAGTGACGGACTAGCGAACACCGGGGAGCTGTTTTTT. It translates to CASSDGLANTGELFF.

This chain connects TRBV4-1 to TRBJ1-4, with D unclear. Per germline, CDR1 MGHRA and CDR2 YSYEKL. V lost 1 base, J lost 3 bases, and 15 bases lay in between. The CDR3 contains 17 residues. In nucleotides, the CDR3 is TGCGCCAGCAGCCAAGTTTCCGCAGGTACAGCTAATGAAAAACTGTTTTTT. It specifies CASSQVSAGTANEKLFF.

This clone was picked up a small number of times. This sequence joins TRBV5-4 and TRBJ1-2; D perhaps matches TRBD1 (5 bases). The CDR3 has 15 amino acids. In germline, CDR1 is SGHNT, CDR2 YYREEE (reference sequence). V lost 3 bases and J 3 bases, leaving 15 bases between the germline ends. The CDR3 reads CASSWRPGIDYGYTF. CDR3 sequence (DNA): TGTGCCAGCAGCTGGCGCCCAGGGATCGACTATGGCTACACCTTC.

This chain links TRBV4-3 with TRBJ2-5; D is perhaps TRBD2 (5 bases). V dropped 0 bases and J dropped 14 bases, with 13 bases sitting between them. The length of the CDR3 is 12 residues. Germline-derived CDR1 and CDR2 are LGHNA and YSLEER. The CDR3 DNA reads TGCGCCAGCAGCCAAGACAGCCGGACTCTCTACTTC. Its protein is CASSQDSRTLYF.

This rearrangement joins TRBV4-1 to TRBJ1-1; the D is unclear. With 3 bases removed from V and 4 bases from J, the gap between germline ends came to 15 bases. CDR3 length equals 15 residues. Germline V gives CDR1 MGHRA, CDR2 YSYEKL. CDR3: CASSQGTGGVTEAFF. CDR3 nucleotide sequence: TGCGCCAGCAGCCAGGGAACGGGCGGGGTCACTGAAGCTTTCTTT.

This rearrangement joins TRBV7-2 to TRBJ2-7, with TRBD2 matching 7 bases. The CDR3 is made up of 13 amino acids. CDR1 and CDR2 from the germline V gene are SGHTA and FQGNSA. V gave up 1 base and J gave up 6 bases; unmatched junction bases: 3. CDR3 coding DNA: TGTGCCAGCAGCTTAGACCCGGGAGGCGAGCAGTACTTC. Amino acids: CASSLDPGGEQYF.

The V call is TRBV5-4, the J call TRBJ2-3; 8 positions match TRBD1. Per the germline V gene, CDR1 is SGHNT and CDR2 is YYREEE (reference sequence). This CDR3 has 14 residues. Trimming removed 0 bases from V and 4 bases from J; junction bases left unmatched: 1. The CDR3 sequence is CASSLAGQADTQYF. The DNA for the CDR3 is TGTGCCAGCAGCTTGGCGGGACAGGCAGATACGCAGTATTTT.

This sequence joins TRBV3-1 (or the pseudogene TRBV3-2) and TRBJ1-2; 8 nucleotides align to TRBD1. The CDR3 sequence is 15 residues long. V shed 5 bases and J 1 base; nucleotides not matched to a gene: 6. The germline V gene has CDR1 LGHDT and CDR2 YNNKEL (reference sequence). The CDR3 here is CASSYGTGSNYGYTF. The CDR3 nucleotides are TGTGCCAGCAGCTACGGGACAGGAAGTAACTATGGCTACACCTTC.

The V and J genes are TRBV9 and TRBJ1-2, with 10 bases aligning to TRBD1. CDR3 length equals 15 residues. The V gene's germline CDR1 is SGDLS and CDR2 YYNGEE. V lost 0 bases and J lost 7; bases outside the gene matches: 6. In DNA form, the CDR3 reads TGTGCCAGCAGCGTAGTGGTTGGGACAGGGGTTGGCTACACCTTC. Amino acid sequence: CASSVVVGTGVGYTF.

This clone appeared a single time. This sequence joins TRBV4-1 and TRBJ1-4; D uncertain. Trimming removed 4 bases from V and 0 bases from J, with 6 bases in between. This CDR3 contains 14 residues. Looked up from germline, CDR1 is MGHRA and CDR2 is YSYEKL. The CDR3 DNA is TGCGCCAGCAGCCTCAGCGCAACTAATGAAAAACTGTTTTTT. Protein sequence: CASSLSATNEKLFF.

The chain links TRBV7-9 to TRBJ2-6, with 7 positions matching TRBD1. Germline loops: CDR1 SEHNR, CDR2 FQNEAQ (reference sequence). CDR3 length: 17 residues. V was pared by 8 bases and J by 0 bases, with 10 bases of the junction left unmatched. CDR3 sequence (DNA): TGTGCCAGCTCCGAGTCAACAGGGGACTCTGGGGCCAACGTCCTGACTTTC. It encodes CASSESTGDSGANVLTF.

The rearrangement uses TRBV7-7 and TRBJ2-1; the match to TRBD1 covers 7 bases. After removal of 1 base from V and 6 bases from J, the junction contained 6 bases not matched to a gene. Germline V gene sequence: CDR1 SSHAT, CDR2 FNYEAQ (reference sequence). The CDR3 contains 15 residues. CDR3 sequence (DNA): TGTGCCAGCAGCTTAGGGGACAGCCTACTCAATGAGCAGTTCTTC. It encodes CASSLGDSLLNEQFF.

The V and J genes are TRBV21-1 and TRBJ2-1; the table assigns TRBD1, which was not confirmed against the DNA. TRBV21-1 is termed a pseudogene. CDR3 length equals 13 residues. CDR3 protein: CASSTQRGNEQFF. CDR3 DNA sequence: TGTGCCAGCAGCACTCAGAGGGGGAATGAGCAGTTCTTC.

The rearrangement uses TRBV20-1 and TRBJ2-7; D unclear. Germline V lookup: CDR1 DFQATT, CDR2 SNEGSKA (reference sequence). The CDR3 runs to 10 residues. Trimming stripped 5 bases from V and 7 bases from J, with 9 bases between. The CDR3, as DNA: TGCAGTGCTGGGCCTTCGGAGCAGTACTTC. Its translation is CSAGPSEQYF.

The J gene is TRBJ1-4, the V gene TRBV18, with 10 bases aligning to TRBD1. Germline V gene data show CDR1 as KGHSH and CDR2 as LQKENI. With V trimmed by 0 bases and J by 10 bases, 8 bases remained unmatched. The CDR3 covers 16 residues. CDR3 in DNA: TGTGCCAGCTCACCACCGAGTGACAGGGGGCCGCGAAAACTGTTTTTT. The encoded protein is CASSPPSDRGPRKLFF.

The chain employs TRBV6-5 and TRBJ1-4; the D is unclear. V was clipped by 7 bases and J by 5 bases, with 5 bases between them. Germline assignment: CDR1 MNHEY and CDR2 SVGAGI. This CDR3 has 11 amino acids. The CDR3 nucleotides are TGTGCCAGCACCCTAAATGAAAAACTGTTTTTT. Translating gives CASTLNEKLFF.

This clone was counted once. The rearrangement links TRBV5-1 to TRBJ1-1, with D possibly being TRBD1 (6 bases). The CDR3 length is 15 residues. The V end lost 4 bases, the J end lost 0 bases, and 13 bases lay between the germline ends. The germline CDR1 and CDR2 sequences are SGHRS and YFSETQ. The CDR3 reads CASSAGQPLNTEAFF. The DNA for the CDR3 is TGCGCCAGCAGCGCAGGACAGCCTCTGAACACTGAAGCTTTCTTT.

This chain connects TRBV19 to TRBJ1-4; D unclear. Trimming pared 4 bases from V and 4 bases from J, leaving 16 bases between. The CDR3 loop spans 16 amino acids. CDR1 is LNHDA and CDR2 is SQIVND in the germline V gene (reference sequence). The chain's CDR3 is CASSTAPQNLNEKLFF. The CDR3 DNA is TGTGCCAGTAGTACCGCCCCACAGAACCTTAATGAAAAACTGTTTTTT.

This clone was counted between two and nine times. In DNA, the CDR3 is TGTGCCAGCAGCTTATGGGACATGGGCCCCGGGGAGCTGTTTTTT. This codes for CASSLWDMGPGELFF. The rearrangement links TRBV11-2 to TRBJ2-2; D might be TRBD1 (6 bases). There are 15 residues in the CDR3. The V end was cut by 2 bases, the J end by 6 bases, with 13 bases between. Per the germline V gene, CDR1 is SGHAT and CDR2 is FQNNGV.

The chain recombines TRBV5-1 with TRBJ2-1; no firm D call. The germline V and J ends were trimmed by 4 bases and 0 bases, with 11 bases remaining between them. Per germline, CDR1 SGHRS and CDR2 YFSETQ. This CDR3 comprises 15 residues. The CDR3 sequence: CASSVATGSYNEQFF. In nucleotides, the CDR3 is TGCGCCAGCAGCGTTGCGACGGGCTCCTACAATGAGCAGTTCTTC.

This sequence joins TRBV5-1 and TRBJ1-2; 7 bases line up with TRBD1. The V and J ends lost 0 bases and 5 bases, in that order; junction bases with no gene match: 4. Per the germline V gene, CDR1 is SGHRS and CDR2 is YFSETQ. The CDR3 is 14 amino acids. This chain's CDR3 is CASSLEAQGYGYTF. The CDR3 DNA reads TGCGCCAGCAGCTTGGAGGCACAGGGGTATGGCTACACCTTC.

The chain recombines TRBV11-2 with TRBJ2-7; the D is unclear. Trimming left V 3 bases short and J 7 bases short, with 13 bases between. The germline V gene encodes CDR1 SGHAT and CDR2 FQNNGV. CDR3 length equals 13 residues. The CDR3 loop reads CASSFPPTWEQYF. The DNA of the CDR3 is TGTGCCAGCAGCTTCCCTCCGACTTGGGAGCAGTACTTC.

The genes are TRBV27 and TRBJ2-1, with TRBD1 as a possible D gene (6 bases). V gave up 7 bases and J gave up 0 bases, with 16 bases separating them. This CDR3 is 16 amino acids long. Germline values: CDR1 MNHEY, CDR2 SMNVEV (reference sequence). The CDR3 loop is CASTSTGYISYNEQFF. The DNA for the CDR3 is TGTGCCAGCACTTCTACAGGGTACATCTCCTACAATGAGCAGTTCTTC.

The chain has TRBV27 and TRBJ1-2; 11 nucleotides agree with TRBD1. The CDR3 runs to 15 residues. Trimming took 6 bases from V and 6 from J; bases not matched to a gene: 9. The germline V gene has CDR1 MNHEY and CDR2 SMNVEV (reference sequence). DNA of the CDR3: TGTGCCAGCAGGGGGACCGGACAGGGGGCAAATGGCTACACCTTC. It codes for CASRGTGQGANGYTF.

The chain couples TRBV29-1 to TRBJ2-5; D may be TRBD1 (6 bases). This CDR3 region has 12 residues. Germline CDR1 SQVTM, CDR2 ANQGSEA. Deletions cut 4 bases from V and 3 bases from J, with 9 bases between. The CDR3: CSVVKGEETQYF. The CDR3 coding sequence is TGCAGCGTTGTTAAGGGGGAAGAGACCCAGTACTTC.